This TCR beta chain was sequenced for a study of T cells in Graves' hyperthyroidism and ophthalmopathy. Study-wide findings and caveats: Onset of ophthalmopathy came a median approximately 6.5 months after the model predicted it.

Uncontrolled infection, other autoimmune disease, pregnancy or lactation excluded patients. The germline V gene encodes CDR1 SGHAT and CDR2 FQNNGV. The CDR3 contains 17 residues. J was trimmed by 2 bases and V by 5 bases; bases with no gene match: 11. From RNA transcripts, TCR beta CDR3 regions were amplified. First-round RT-PCR targeting the TCR CDR3 was performed with the HTBI primer set. MiXCR, run by TCRdb on the multiplex PCR reads, gives a single entry per CDR3 protein. The sample has roughly 500,000 distinct CDR3 sequences; 46% are singletons. On this clonotype: Its antigen is unidentified.

The receptor's source is an adult woman with Graves' disease, either hyperthyroidism or ophthalmopathy (not recorded which). The source material was peripheral blood or thyroid tissue (not recorded which). The chain employs TRBV11-2 and TRBJ2-3, with 9 bases fitting TRBD2. The CDR3 spells CASSHNLAGGITDTQYF. The CDR3 DNA reads as TGTGCCAGCAGCCATAATCTCGCGGGAGGGATCACAGATACGCAGTATTTT.